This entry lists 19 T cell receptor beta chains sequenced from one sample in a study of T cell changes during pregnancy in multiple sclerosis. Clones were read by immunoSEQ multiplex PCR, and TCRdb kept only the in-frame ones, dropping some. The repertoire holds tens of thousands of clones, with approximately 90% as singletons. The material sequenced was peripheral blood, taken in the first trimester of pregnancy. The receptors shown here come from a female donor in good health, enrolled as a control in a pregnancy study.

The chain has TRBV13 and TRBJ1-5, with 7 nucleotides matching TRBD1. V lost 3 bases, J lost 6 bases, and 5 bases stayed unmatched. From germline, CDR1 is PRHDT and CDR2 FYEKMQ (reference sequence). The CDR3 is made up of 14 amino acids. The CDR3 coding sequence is TGTGCCAGCAGCTTTAGACAGGGTAGTCAGCCCCAGCATTTT. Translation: CASSFRQGSQPQHF. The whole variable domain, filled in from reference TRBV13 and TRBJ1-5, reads AAGVIQSPRHLIKEKRETATLKCYPIPRHDTVYWYQQGPGQDPQFLISFYEKMQSDKGSIPDRFSAQQFSDYHSELNMSSLELGDSALYFCASSFRQGSQPQHFGDGTRLSIL.

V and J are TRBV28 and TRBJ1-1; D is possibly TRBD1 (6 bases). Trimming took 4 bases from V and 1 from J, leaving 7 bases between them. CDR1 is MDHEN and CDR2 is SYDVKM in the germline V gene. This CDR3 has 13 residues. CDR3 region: CASSSQGNTEAFF. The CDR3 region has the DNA TGTGCCAGCAGTTCACAGGGGAACACTGAAGCTTTCTTT.

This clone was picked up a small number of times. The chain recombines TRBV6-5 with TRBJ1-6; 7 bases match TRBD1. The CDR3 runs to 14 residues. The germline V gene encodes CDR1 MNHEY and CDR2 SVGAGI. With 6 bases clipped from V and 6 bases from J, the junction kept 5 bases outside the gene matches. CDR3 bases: TGTGCCAGCAGACGGACAGGACCTAATTCACCCCTCCACTTT. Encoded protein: CASRRTGPNSPLHF.

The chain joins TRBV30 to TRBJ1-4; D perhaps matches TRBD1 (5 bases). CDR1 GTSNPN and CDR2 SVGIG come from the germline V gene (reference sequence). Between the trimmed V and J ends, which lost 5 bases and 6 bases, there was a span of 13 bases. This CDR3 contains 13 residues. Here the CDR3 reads CAWVNGTDEKLFF. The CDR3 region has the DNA TGTGCCTGGGTCAATGGGACTGATGAAAAACTGTTTTTT.

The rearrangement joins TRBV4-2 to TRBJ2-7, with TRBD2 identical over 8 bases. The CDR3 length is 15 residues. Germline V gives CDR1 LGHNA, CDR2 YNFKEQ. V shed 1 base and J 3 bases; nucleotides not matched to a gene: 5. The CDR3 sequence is CASSQGMSGGYEQYF. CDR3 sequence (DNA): TGTGCCAGCAGCCAAGGGATGAGCGGGGGCTACGAGCAGTACTTC.

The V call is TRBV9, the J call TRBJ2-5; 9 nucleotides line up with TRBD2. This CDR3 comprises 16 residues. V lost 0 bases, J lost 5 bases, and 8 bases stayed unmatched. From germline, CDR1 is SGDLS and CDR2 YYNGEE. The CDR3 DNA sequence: TGTGCCAGCAGCGTAGGATATAGCGGGGGTGCGGAGACCCAGTACTTC. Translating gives CASSVGYSGGAETQYF.

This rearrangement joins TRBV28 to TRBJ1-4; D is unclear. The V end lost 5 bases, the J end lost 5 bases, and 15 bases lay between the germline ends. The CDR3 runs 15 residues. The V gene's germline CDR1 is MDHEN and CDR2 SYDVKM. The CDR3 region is CASSENSFVNEKLFF. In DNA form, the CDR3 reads TGTGCCAGCAGTGAAAACAGCTTTGTCAATGAAAAACTGTTTTTT.

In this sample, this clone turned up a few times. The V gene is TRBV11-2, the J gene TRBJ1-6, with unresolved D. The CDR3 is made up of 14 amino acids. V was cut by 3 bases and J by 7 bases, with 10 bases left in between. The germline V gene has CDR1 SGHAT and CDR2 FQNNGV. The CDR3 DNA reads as TGTGCCAGCAGCTTTGTCCAGTTCAATTCACCCCTCCACTTT. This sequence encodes CASSFVQFNSPLHF.

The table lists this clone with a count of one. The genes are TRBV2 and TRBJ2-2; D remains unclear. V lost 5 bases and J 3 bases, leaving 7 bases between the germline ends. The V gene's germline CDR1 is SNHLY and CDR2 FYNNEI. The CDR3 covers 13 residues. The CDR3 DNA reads TGTGCCAGCAGTATCAGTCACACCGGGGAGCTGTTTTTT. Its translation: CASSISHTGELFF.

CDR3 loop: CATSFGSYEQYF. The DNA for the CDR3 is TGTGCCACTTCCTTCGGGTCCTACGAGCAGTACTTC. This rearrangement joins TRBV10-3 to TRBJ2-7, with no clear D. Trimming removed 10 bases at V and 1 base at J, with 11 bases between. Germline V gene data show CDR1 as ENHRY and CDR2 as SYGVKD. This CDR3 comprises 12 residues.

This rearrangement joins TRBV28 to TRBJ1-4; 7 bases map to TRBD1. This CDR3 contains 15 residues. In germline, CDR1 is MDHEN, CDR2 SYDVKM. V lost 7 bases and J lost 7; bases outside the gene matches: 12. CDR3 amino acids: CASTALTGIFEKLFF. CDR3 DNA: TGTGCCAGCACCGCCCTGACAGGGATTTTTGAAAAACTGTTTTTT.

This CDR3 is CASSRTGGRDQPQHF. In DNA form, the CDR3 reads TGCGCCAGCAGCCGAACAGGGGGCAGGGATCAGCCCCAGCATTTT. This chain connects TRBV5-1 to TRBJ1-5, with 9 bases that match TRBD1. The trim removed 4 bases at V and 5 bases at J, leaving 7 bases unmatched. CDR1 is SGHRS, CDR2 YFSETQ, per germline. The CDR3 runs to 15 residues. Based on the CDR3 plus reference TRBV5-1 and TRBJ1-5, the full variable domain is KAGVTQTPRYLIKTRGQQVTLSCSPISGHRSVSWYQQTPGQGLQFLFEYFSETQRNKGNFPGRFSGRQFSNSRSEMNVSTLELGDSALYLCASSRTGGRDQPQHFGDGTRLSIL.

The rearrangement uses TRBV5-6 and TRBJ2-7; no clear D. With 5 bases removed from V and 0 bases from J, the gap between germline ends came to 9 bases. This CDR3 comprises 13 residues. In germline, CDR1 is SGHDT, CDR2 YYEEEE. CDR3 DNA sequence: TGTGCCAGCAGGATACAGAGCTCCTACGAGCAGTACTTC. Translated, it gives CASRIQSSYEQYF.

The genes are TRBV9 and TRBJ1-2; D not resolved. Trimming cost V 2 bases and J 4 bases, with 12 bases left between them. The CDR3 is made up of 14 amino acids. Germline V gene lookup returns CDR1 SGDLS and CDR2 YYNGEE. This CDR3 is CASSVGLSGYGYTF. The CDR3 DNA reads TGTGCCAGCAGCGTCGGGTTGAGCGGCTATGGCTACACCTTC.

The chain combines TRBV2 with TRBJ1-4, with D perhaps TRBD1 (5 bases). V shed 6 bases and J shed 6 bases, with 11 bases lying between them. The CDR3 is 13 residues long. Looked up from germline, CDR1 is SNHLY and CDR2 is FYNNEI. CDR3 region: CASRGKGDEKLFF. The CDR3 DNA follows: TGTGCCAGCAGAGGGAAAGGGGATGAAAAACTGTTTTTT. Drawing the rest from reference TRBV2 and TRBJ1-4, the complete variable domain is EPEVTQTPSHQVTQMGQEVILRCVPISNHLYFYWYRQILGQKVEFLVSFYNNEISEKSEIFDDQFSVERPDGSNFTLKIRSTKLEDSAMYFCASRGKGDEKLFFGSGTQLSVL.

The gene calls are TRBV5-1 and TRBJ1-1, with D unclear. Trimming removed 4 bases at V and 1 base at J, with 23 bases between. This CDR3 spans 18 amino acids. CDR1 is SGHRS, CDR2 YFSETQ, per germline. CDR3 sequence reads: CASSHLGGVRDPNTEAFF. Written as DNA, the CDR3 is TGCGCCAGCAGCCATCTTGGCGGGGTGCGGGATCCGAACACTGAAGCTTTCTTT. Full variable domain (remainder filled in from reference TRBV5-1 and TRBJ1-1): KAGVTQTPRYLIKTRGQQVTLSCSPISGHRSVSWYQQTPGQGLQFLFEYFSETQRNKGNFPGRFSGRQFSNSRSEMNVSTLELGDSALYLCASSHLGGVRDPNTEAFFGQGTRLTVV.

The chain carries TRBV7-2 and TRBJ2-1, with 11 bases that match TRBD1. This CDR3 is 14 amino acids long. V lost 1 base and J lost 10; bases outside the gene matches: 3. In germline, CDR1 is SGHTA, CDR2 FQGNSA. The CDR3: CASSLVGQGGEQFF. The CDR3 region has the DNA TGTGCCAGCAGCTTAGTGGGACAGGGGGGCGAGCAGTTCTTC.

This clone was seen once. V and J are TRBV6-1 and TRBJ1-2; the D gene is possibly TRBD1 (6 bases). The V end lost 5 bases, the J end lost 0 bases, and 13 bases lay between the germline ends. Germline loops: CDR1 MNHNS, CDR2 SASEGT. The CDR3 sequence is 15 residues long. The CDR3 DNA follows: TGTGCCAGCAGTATCGGGCCAGGGGCTAACTATGGCTACACCTTC. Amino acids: CASSIGPGANYGYTF.

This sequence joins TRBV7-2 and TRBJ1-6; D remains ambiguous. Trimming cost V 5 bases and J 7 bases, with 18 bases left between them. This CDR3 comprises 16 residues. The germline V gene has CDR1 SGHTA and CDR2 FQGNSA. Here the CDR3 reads CASSPESVSRNSPLHF. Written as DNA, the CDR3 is TGTGCCAGCAGCCCCGAATCCGTGTCGCGAAATTCACCCCTCCACTTT.